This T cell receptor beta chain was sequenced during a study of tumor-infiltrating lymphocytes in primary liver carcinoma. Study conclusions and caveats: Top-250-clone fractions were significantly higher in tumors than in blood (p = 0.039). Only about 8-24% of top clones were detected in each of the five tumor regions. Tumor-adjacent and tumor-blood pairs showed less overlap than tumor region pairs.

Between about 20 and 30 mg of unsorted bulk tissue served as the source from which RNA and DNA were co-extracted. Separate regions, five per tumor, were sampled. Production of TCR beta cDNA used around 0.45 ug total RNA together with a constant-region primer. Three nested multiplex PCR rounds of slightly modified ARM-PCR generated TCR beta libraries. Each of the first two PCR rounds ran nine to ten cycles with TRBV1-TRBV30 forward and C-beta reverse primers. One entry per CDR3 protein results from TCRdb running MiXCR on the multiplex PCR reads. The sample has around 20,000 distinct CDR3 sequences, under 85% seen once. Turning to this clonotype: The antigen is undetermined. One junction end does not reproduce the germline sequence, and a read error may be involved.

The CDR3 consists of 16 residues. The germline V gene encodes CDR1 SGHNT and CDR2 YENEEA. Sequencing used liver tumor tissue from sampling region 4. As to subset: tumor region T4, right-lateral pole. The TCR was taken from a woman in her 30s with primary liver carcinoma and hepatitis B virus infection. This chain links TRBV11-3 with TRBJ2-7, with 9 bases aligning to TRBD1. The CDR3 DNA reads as TGTGCCAGCAGCCGCTGGGACAGGGAATACTCCTACGAGCAATACTTC. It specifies CASSRWDREYSYEQYF.